This TCR beta chain was found in a study of CD8 T cells in Susac syndrome. Reverse transcription used 0.5 to 1 ug RNA and random hexamers. TCR beta CDR3 was amplified by immunoSEQ covering 54 Vbeta and 13 Jbeta. Via MiXCR, TCRdb re-called the immunoSEQ multiplex PCR reads, giving one row per CDR3 protein. The sample lists some 140,000 distinct CDR3 sequences, roughly 94% seen once, with over 0.15% in the top ten. Germline assignment: CDR1 MNHEY and CDR2 SMNVEV (reference sequence). After removal of 8 bases from V and 4 bases from J, the junction contained 18 bases not matched to a gene. The CDR3 has 17 residues. As regards this clonotype: Its antigen is undetermined.

Notes on the study in general: In total CD8+ repertoires, about 16 Susac-specific public clones were found, and CD8+ TEMRA repertoires had 5 or 6.

The chain links TRBV27 to TRBJ2-3; 7 bases agree with TRBD2. The clonotype was recovered from a human donor with Susac syndrome. The sequenced sample consisted of CD8+ T cells from PBMCs. In DNA form, the CDR3 reads TGTGCCAGCTTACCGGTAACGGGCGGGAGTGCGTCAGATACGCAGTATTTT. Translated, it gives CASLPVTGGSASDTQYF.